A single sample is the source of the 5 T cell receptor beta chains below, sequenced in a study of blood T cells in healthy people across ages. With a J-beta primer mix and a sample-barcoded 5' primer, a second PCR ran about 7 to 12 cycles. MiXCR, run by TCRdb on the 5' RACE reads, gives a single entry per CDR3 protein. The sample carries some 750,000 distinct CDR3 sequences, about 20% recorded once. Specimen: blood. These receptors originate from a man between 70 and 80 years old in good health.

The chain employs TRBV29-1 and TRBJ1-2, with D unclear. This CDR3 spans 14 amino acids. The germline V gene encodes CDR1 SQVTM and CDR2 ANQGSEA. Trimming took 6 bases from V and 4 from J, leaving 18 bases between them. The CDR3 protein is CSVDESGNTYGYTF. DNA for the CDR3: TGCAGCGTGGATGAGAGTGGGAACACCTATGGCTACACCTTC.

This clonotype was found many times. This chain uses TRBV11-2 with TRBJ2-2, with D perhaps matching TRBD1 or TRBD2 (5 bases each). The V and J ends lost 5 bases and 5 bases respectively, with 9 bases between them. CDR3 length: 13 amino acids. CDR1 SGHAT and CDR2 FQNNGV come from the germline V gene. As DNA, the CDR3 is TGTGCCAGCAGCCAGGGACGGACCGGGGAGCTGTTTTTT. As protein: CASSQGRTGELFF.

DNA for the CDR3: TGTGCCAGCAGTCTTCCGGCGGGGTACAATGAGCAGTTCTTC. Its protein is CASSLPAGYNEQFF. The chain couples TRBV28 to TRBJ2-1, with D possibly being TRBD2 (6 bases). The CDR3 is made up of 14 amino acids. Per germline, CDR1 MDHEN and CDR2 SYDVKM. Trimming left V 5 bases short and J 4 bases short, with 12 bases between.

This chain joins TRBV27 and TRBJ2-2; no reliable D call. The CDR3 length is 14 residues. CDR1 is MNHEY, CDR2 SMNVEV, per germline (reference sequence). With 6 bases removed from V and 3 bases from J, the gap between germline ends came to 11 bases. The CDR3: CASSFRPDTGELFF. DNA of the CDR3: TGTGCCAGCAGCTTTAGACCTGACACCGGGGAGCTGTTTTTT.

The sample holds a few counts of this clonotype. The chain links TRBV29-1 to TRBJ2-1; D possibly corresponds to TRBD1 (5 bases). The CDR3 length is 14 residues. Germline CDR1 is SQVTM and CDR2 is ANQGSEA. The V end was cut by 8 bases, the J end by 3 bases, with 17 bases between. In nucleotides, the CDR3 is TGCAGCTTTTTTCAGGGAACGAACTACAATGAGCAGTTCTTC. Encoded protein: CSFFQGTNYNEQFF.